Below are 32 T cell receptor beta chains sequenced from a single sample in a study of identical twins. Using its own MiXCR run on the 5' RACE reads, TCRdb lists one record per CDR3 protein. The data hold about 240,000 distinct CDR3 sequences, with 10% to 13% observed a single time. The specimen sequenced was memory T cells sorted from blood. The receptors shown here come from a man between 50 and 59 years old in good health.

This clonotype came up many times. The CDR3 loop is CASSQGFATNEKLFF. The CDR3 coding sequence is TGCGCCAGCAGCCAGGGATTTGCAACTAATGAAAAACTGTTTTTT. V is TRBV4-3 and J is TRBJ1-4; D ambiguous. This CDR3 spans 15 amino acids. The V end was cut by 3 bases, the J end by 0 bases, with 8 bases between. Germline V gives CDR1 LGHNA, CDR2 YSLEER.

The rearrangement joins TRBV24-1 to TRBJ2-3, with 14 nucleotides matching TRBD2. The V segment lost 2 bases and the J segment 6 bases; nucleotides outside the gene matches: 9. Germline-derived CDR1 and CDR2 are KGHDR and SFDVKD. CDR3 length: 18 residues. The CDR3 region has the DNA TGTGCCACCAGTGATTCGAATCGACTAGCGGGAGGGCGTGATACGCAGTATTTT. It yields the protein CATSDSNRLAGGRDTQYF.

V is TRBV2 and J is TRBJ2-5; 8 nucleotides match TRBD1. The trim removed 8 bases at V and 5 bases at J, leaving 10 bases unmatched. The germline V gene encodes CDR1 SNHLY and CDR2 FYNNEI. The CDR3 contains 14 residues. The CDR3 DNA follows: TGTGCCAGCGGGGAACAGGGGGTCGGGGAGACCCAGTACTTC. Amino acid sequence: CASGEQGVGETQYF.

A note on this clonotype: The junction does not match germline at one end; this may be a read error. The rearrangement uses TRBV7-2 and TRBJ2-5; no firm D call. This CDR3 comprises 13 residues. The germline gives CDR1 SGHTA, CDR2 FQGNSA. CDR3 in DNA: TGTGCCAGCAGCTTAAGCGCCCAAGAGACCCAGAACTTC. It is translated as CASSLSAQETQNF.

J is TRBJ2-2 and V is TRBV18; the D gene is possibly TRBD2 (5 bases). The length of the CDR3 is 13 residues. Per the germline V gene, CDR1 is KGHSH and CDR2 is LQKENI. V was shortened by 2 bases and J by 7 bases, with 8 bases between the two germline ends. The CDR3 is CASSPKEVGELFF. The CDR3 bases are TGTGCCAGCTCACCAAAGGAGGTCGGGGAGCTGTTTTTT.

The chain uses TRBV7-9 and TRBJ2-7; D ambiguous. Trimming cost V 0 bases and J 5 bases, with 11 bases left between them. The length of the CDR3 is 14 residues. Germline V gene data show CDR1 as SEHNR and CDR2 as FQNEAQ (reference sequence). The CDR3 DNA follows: TGTGCCAGCAGCTTAGCGCCTGTTCGGCACGAGCAGTACTTC. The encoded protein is CASSLAPVRHEQYF.

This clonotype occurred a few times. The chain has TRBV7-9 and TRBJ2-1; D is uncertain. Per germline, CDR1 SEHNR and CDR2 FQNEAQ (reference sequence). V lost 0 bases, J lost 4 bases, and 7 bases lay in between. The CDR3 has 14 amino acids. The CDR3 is CASSLAESYNEQFF. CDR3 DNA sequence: TGTGCCAGCAGCTTAGCGGAGTCATACAATGAGCAGTTCTTC.

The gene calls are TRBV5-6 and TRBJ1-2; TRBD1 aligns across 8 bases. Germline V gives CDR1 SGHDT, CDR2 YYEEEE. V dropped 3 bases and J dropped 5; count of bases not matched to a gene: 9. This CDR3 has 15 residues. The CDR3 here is CASSYGTGQGYGYTF. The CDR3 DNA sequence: TGTGCCAGCAGCTACGGGACAGGACAAGGGTATGGCTACACCTTC.

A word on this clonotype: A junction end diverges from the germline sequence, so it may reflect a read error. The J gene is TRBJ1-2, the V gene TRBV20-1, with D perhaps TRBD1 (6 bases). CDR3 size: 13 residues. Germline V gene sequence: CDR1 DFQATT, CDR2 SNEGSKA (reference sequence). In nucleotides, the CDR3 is TGCAGTGCTAGCGGACAGCTTAACCATGGCTACACCTTC. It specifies CSASGQLNHGYTF.

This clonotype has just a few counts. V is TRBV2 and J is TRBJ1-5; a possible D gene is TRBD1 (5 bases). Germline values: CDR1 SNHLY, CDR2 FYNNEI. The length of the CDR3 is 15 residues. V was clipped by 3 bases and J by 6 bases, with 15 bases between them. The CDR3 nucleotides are TGTGCCAGCAGTGACCAGGGACTGTCTGGTCAGCCCCAGCATTTT. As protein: CASSDQGLSGQPQHF.

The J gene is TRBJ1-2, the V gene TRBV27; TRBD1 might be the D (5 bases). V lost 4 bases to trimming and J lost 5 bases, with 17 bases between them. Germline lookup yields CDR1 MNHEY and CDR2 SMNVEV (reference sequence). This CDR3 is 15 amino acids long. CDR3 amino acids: CASSSLGAGEYGYTF. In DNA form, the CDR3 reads TGTGCCAGCAGTTCCCTCGGGGCGGGGGAGTATGGCTACACCTTC.

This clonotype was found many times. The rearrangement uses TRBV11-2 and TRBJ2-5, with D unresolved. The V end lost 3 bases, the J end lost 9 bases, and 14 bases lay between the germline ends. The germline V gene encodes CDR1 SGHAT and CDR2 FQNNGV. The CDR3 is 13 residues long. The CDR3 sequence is CASSFEHRAAQYF. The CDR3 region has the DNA TGTGCCAGCAGCTTCGAACACCGAGCAGCCCAGTACTTC.

CDR3 loop: CASSAGTSGPFGELFF. As DNA, the CDR3 is TGTGCCAGCAGCGCAGGGACTAGCGGGCCTTTCGGGGAGCTGTTTTTT. The chain combines TRBV7-2 with TRBJ2-2; the match to TRBD2 covers 12 bases. Germline-derived CDR1 and CDR2 are SGHTA and FQGNSA. The CDR3 is 16 residues long. V shed 5 bases, J shed 7 bases, and the junction held 8 bases outside the gene matches.

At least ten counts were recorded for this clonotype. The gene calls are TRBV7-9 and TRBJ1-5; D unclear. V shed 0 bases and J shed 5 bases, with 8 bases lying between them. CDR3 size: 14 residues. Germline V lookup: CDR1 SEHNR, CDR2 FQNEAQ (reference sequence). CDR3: CASSLAGNHQPQHF. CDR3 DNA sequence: TGTGCCAGCAGCTTAGCAGGTAACCATCAGCCCCAGCATTTT.

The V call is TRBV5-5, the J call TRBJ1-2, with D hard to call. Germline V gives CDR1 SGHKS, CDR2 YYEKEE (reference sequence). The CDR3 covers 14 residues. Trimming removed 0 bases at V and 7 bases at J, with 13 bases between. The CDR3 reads CASSLDSWGSGYTF. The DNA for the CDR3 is TGTGCCAGCAGCTTGGATTCTTGGGGATCTGGCTACACCTTC.

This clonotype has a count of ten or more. The CDR3 here is CSAYRPGRGKNIQYF. The CDR3 DNA is TGCAGTGCTTACCGACCGGGGCGAGGAAAAAACATTCAGTACTTC. The chain links TRBV20-1 to TRBJ2-4; possibly TRBD1 or TRBD2 for D (5 bases each). The CDR3 spans 15 residues. V dropped 5 bases and J dropped 4 bases, with 18 bases sitting between them. The germline gives CDR1 DFQATT, CDR2 SNEGSKA (reference sequence).

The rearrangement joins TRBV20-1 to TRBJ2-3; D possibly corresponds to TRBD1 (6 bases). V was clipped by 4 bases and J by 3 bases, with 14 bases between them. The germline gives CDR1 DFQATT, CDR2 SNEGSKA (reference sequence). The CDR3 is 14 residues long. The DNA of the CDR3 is TGCAGTGCTATACAGGGAGCTAGAACAGATACGCAGTATTTT. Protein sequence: CSAIQGARTDTQYF.

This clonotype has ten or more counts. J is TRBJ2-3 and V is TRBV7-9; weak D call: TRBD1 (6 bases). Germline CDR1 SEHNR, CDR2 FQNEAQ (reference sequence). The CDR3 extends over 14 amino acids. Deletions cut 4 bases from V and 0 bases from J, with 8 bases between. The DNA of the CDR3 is TGTGCCAGCAGCTCAACAGGGAGCACAGATACGCAGTATTTT. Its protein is CASSSTGSTDTQYF.

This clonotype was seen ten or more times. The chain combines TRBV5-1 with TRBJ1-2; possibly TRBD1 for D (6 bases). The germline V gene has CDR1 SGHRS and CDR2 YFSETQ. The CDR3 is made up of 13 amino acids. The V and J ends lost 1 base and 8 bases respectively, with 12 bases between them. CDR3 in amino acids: CASSLTGSGGYTF. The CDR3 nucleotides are TGCGCCAGCAGCTTGACAGGGTCAGGCGGCTACACCTTC.

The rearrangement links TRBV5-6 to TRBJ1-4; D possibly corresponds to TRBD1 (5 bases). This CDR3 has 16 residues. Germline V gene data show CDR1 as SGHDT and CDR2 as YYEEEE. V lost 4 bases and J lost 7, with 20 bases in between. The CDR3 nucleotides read TGTGCCAGCAGCCAGGCGGGGGGGGTGATCGGTGAAAAACTGTTTTTT. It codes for CASSQAGGVIGEKLFF.

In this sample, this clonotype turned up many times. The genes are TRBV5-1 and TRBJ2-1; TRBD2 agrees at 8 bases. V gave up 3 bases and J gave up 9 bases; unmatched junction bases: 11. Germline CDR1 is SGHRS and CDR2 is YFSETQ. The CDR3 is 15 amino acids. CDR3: CASSSGTSFGSEQFF. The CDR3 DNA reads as TGCGCCAGCAGCTCAGGGACTAGTTTTGGAAGTGAGCAGTTCTTC.

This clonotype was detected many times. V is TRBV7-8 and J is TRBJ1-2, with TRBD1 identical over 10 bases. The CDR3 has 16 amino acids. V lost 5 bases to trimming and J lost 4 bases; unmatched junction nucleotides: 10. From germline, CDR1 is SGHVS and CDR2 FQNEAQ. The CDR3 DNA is TGTGCCAGCAGCCCCCCCAGGGACAGGGGTGTCTATGGCTACACCTTC. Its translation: CASSPPRDRGVYGYTF.

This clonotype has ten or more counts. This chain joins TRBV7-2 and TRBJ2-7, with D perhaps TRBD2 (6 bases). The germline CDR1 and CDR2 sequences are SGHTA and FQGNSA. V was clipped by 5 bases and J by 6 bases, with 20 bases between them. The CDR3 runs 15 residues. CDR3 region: CASSPIERAHREQYF. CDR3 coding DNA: TGTGCCAGCAGCCCTATTGAGCGGGCCCATCGCGAGCAGTACTTC.

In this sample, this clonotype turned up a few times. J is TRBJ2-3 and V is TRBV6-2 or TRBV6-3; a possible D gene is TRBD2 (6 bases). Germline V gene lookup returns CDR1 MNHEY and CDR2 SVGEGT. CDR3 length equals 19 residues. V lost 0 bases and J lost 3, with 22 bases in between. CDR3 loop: CASSYSIGGRGSQTDTQYF. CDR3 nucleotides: TGTGCCAGCAGTTACTCGATCGGAGGACGGGGGAGTCAGACAGATACGCAGTATTTT.

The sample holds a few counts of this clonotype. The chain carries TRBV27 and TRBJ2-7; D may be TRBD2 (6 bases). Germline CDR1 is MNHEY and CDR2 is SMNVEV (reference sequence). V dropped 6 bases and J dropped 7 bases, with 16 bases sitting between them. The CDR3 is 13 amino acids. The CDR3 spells CASSQGLLGEQYF. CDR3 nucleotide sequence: TGTGCCAGCAGCCAGGGACTTCTGGGGGAGCAGTACTTC.

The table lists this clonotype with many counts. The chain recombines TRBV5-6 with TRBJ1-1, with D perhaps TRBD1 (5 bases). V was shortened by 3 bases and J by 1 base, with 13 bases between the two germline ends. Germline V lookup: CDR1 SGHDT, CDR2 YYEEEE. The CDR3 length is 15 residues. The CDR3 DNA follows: TGTGCCAGCAGCTCGCAGGGTATCGGGAACACTGAAGCTTTCTTT. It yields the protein CASSSQGIGNTEAFF.

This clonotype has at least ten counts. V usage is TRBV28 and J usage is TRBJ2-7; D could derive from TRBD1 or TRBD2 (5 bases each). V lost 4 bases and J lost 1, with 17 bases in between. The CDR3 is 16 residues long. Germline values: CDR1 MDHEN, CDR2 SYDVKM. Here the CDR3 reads CASSSPWGSESYEQYF. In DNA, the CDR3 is TGTGCCAGCAGTTCGCCTTGGGGGTCCGAATCCTACGAGCAGTACTTC. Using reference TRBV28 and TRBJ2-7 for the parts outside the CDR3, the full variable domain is DVKVTQSSRYLVKRTGEKVFLECVQDMDHENMFWYRQDPGLGLRLIYFSYDVKMKEKGDIPEGYSVSREKKERFSLILESASTNQTSMYLCASSSPWGSESYEQYFGPGTRLTVT.

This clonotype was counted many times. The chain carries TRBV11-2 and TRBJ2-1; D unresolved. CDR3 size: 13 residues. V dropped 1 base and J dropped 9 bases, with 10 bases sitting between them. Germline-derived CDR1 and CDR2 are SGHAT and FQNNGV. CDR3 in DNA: TGTGCCAGCAGCTTAGTCGTCCGAACTGAGCAGTTCTTC. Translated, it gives CASSLVVRTEQFF.

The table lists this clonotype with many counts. CDR3 residues: CASSFAGSGNTIYF. The DNA for the CDR3 is TGTGCCAGCAGTTTCGCTGGATCTGGAAACACCATATATTTT. This chain connects TRBV28 to TRBJ1-3; D unclear. The CDR3 consists of 14 residues. Germline CDR1 is MDHEN and CDR2 is SYDVKM. V gave up 3 bases and J gave up 1 base, with 7 bases separating them.

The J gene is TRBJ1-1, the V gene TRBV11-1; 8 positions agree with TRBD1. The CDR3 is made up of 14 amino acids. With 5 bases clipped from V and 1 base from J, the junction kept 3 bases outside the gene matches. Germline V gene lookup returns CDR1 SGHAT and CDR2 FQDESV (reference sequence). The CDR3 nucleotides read TGTGCCAGCAGCCCGACAGGGGCGAACACTGAAGCTTTCTTT. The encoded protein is CASSPTGANTEAFF.

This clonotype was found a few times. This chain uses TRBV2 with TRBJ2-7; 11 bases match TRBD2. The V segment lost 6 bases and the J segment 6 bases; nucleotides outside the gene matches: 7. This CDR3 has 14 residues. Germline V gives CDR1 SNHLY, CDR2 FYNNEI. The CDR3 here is CASRTSGGPLEQYF. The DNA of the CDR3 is TGTGCCAGCAGAACTAGCGGGGGACCCCTCGAGCAGTACTTC.

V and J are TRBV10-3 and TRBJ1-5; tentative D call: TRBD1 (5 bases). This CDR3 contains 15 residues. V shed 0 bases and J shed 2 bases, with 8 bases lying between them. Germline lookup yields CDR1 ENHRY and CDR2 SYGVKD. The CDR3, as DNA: TGTGCCATCAGTGAGTCGGGGGGGGGCAATCAGCCCCAGCATTTT. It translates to CAISESGGGNQPQHF.